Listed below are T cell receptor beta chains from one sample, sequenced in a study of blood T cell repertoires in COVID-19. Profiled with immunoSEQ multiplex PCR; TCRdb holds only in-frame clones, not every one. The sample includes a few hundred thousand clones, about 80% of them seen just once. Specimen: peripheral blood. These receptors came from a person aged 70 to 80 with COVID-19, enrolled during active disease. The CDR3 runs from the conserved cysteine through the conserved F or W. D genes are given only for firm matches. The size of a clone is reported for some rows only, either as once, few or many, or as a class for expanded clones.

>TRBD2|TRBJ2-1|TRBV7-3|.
CASSLAGGTFNEQFF
TGTGCCAGCAGCTTAGCGGGAGGGACGTTCAATGAGCAGTTCTTC
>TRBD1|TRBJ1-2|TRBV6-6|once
CASSEQGARGYTF
TGTGCCAGCAGCGAACAGGGGGCGCGGGGGTACACCTTC
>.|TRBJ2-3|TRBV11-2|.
CASLLAWPGLDTQYF
TGTGCCAGCCTCCTAGCGTGGCCGGGGCTAGATACGCAGTATTTT
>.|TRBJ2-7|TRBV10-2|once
CASSETTGGYVQQYF
TGCGCCAGCAGTGAGACTACGGGGGGCTACGTACAGCAGTACTTC
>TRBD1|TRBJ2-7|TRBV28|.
CASSLDRLVGEQYF
TGTGCCAGCAGTTTGGACAGGTTAGTGGGCGAGCAGTACTTC
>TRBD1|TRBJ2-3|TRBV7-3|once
CASSSGGQGAGDTQYF
TGTGCCAGCAGCTCCGGGGGACAGGGGGCGGGAGATACGCAGTATTTT
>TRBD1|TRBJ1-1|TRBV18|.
CASSPRLITGAEAFF
TGTGCCAGCTCACCAAGGCTGATTACAGGGGCTGAAGCTTTCTTT
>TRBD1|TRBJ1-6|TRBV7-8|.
CASSIRGRTYNSPLHF
TGTGCCAGCAGCATCAGGGGGCGGACCTATAATTCACCCCTCCACTTT
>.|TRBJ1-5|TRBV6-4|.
CASSDVGDSNQPQHF
TGTGCCAGCAGTGACGTAGGGGATAGCAATCAGCCCCAGCATTTT
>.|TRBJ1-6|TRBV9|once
CASSPGTPYNSPLHF
TGTGCCAGCAGCCCCGGGACACCTTATAATTCACCCCTCCACTTT
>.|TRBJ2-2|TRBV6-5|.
CASSYLRQDAGELFF
TGTGCCAGCAGTTACTTACGGCAGGATGCCGGGGAGCTGTTTTTT
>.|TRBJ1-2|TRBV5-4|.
CASSLTGSGGYTF
TGTGCCAGCAGCCTTACAGGGTCAGGAGGCTACACCTTC
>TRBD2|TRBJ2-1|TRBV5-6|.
CASSLGLAGANEQFF
TGTGCCAGCAGCTTGGGGCTAGCGGGGGCGAATGAGCAGTTCTTC
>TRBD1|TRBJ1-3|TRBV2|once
CASRDRVSGNTIYF
TGTGCCAGCAGGGACAGGGTCTCTGGAAACACCATATATTTT
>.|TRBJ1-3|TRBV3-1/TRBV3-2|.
CASSKQGTVGNTIYF
TGTGCCAGCAGCAAGCAGGGTACGGTTGGAAACACCATATATTTT
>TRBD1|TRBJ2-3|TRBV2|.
CASSDPRQGASDTQYF
TGTGCCAGCAGTGACCCGAGACAGGGGGCTTCAGATACGCAGTATTTT
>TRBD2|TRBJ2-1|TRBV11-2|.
CASSTTTSGRSPYNEQFF
TGTGCCAGCAGCACGACGACTAGCGGGAGATCCCCCTACAATGAGCAGTTCTTC
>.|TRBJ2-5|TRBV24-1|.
CATLAFRDIRERDQSLQETQYF
TGTGCCACCCTTGCCTTCCGGGACATTCGGGAGCGGGACCAATCTCTCCAAGAGACCCAGTACTTC
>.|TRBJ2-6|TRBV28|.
CASSFVNGQSGANVLTF
TGTGCCAGCAGTTTCGTTAATGGACAGTCTGGGGCCAACGTCCTGACTTTC
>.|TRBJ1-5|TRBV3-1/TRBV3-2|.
CASSQNYGAAAGVQPQHF
TGTGCCAGCAGCCAAAACTACGGAGCGGCGGCAGGGGTTCAGCCCCAGCATTTT
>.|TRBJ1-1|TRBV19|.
CASRPTALVAEAFF
TGTGCCAGTAGGCCGACAGCATTAGTCGCTGAAGCTTTCTTT
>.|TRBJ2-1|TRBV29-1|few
CSAQGYNEQFF
TGCAGCGCCCAGGGATACAATGAGCAGTTCTTC
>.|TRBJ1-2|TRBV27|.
CASSSAEKGRRGYGYTF
TGTGCCAGCAGCTCCGCAGAAAAGGGTCGACGAGGGTATGGCTACACCTTC
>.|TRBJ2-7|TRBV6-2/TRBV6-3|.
CASSEGSWREQYF
TGTGCCAGCAGTGAGGGCTCGTGGCGCGAGCAGTACTTC
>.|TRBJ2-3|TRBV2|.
CARHRASADTQYF
TGTGCCAGACACAGGGCATCGGCAGATACGCAGTATTTT
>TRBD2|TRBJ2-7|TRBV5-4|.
CATAGRGRVQGGSVTYEQYF
TGTGCCACCGCCGGACGGGGCAGAGTTCAGGGCGGGAGTGTAACCTACGAGCAGTACTTC
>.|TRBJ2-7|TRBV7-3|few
CASSGSRKKRLEQYF
TGTGCCAGCAGTGGTAGTAGAAAAAAGCGATTAGAGCAGTACTTC
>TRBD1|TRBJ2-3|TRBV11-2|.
CASSPHRGVDTQYF
TGTGCCAGCAGCCCGCACAGGGGTGTAGATACGCAGTATTTT
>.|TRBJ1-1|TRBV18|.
CASSPIHSMNTEAFF
TGTGCCAGCTCACCAATTCACAGCATGAACACTGAAGCTTTCTTT
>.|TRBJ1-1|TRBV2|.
CASSPAGGTEAFF
TGTGCCAGCAGCCCTGCGGGGGGCACTGAAGCTTTCTTT
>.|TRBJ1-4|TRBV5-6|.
CASSLATGSEKLFF
TGTGCCAGCAGCTTGGCCACAGGGTCTGAAAAACTGTTTTTT
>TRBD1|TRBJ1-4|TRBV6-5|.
CASTWRDRVNEKLFF
TGTGCCAGCACCTGGAGGGACAGGGTAAATGAAAAACTGTTTTTT
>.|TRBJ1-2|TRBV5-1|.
CASSLVPSEANYGYTF
TGCGCCAGCAGCTTGGTTCCATCAGAAGCTAACTATGGCTACACCTTC
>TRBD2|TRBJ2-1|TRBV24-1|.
CATSDRPSGRAHEQFF
TGTGCCACCAGTGATCGTCCTAGCGGGAGGGCGCATGAGCAGTTCTTC
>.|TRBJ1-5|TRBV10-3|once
CAIGHSVTQPQHF
TGTGCCATTGGACACTCTGTTACCCAGCCCCAGCATTTT
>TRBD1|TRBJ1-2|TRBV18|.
CASVKNRDSSYGYTF
TGTGCCAGCGTTAAAAACCGGGACAGCAGCTATGGCTACACCTTC
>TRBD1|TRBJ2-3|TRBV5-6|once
CASTGVPPGGTQYF
TGTGCCAGTACCGGGGTCCCCCCAGGGGGTACGCAGTATTTT
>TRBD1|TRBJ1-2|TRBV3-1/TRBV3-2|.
CASSQRDRGGYTF
TGTGCCAGCAGCCAACGGGACAGGGGAGGCTACACCTTC
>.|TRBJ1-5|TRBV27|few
CASSPDKRSNQPQHF
TGTGCCAGCAGTCCCGATAAGCGCAGCAATCAGCCCCAGCATTTT
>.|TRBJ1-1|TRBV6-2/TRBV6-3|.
CASSYSRVSTEAFF
TGTGCCAGCAGTTACTCGAGGGTCAGCACTGAAGCTTTCTTT
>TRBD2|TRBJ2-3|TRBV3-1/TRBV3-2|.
CASSQGLAGGVADTQYF
TGTGCCAGCAGCCAAGGGCTAGCGGGGGGGGTGGCAGATACGCAGTATTTT
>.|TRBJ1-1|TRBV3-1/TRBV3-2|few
CASSQDWAARGAFF
TGTGCCAGCAGCCAAGATTGGGCAGCCCGAGGGGCTTTCTTT
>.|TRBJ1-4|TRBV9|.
CASSPRGGSNEKLFF
TGTGCCAGCAGCCCTCGAGGGGGATCTAATGAAAAACTGTTTTTT
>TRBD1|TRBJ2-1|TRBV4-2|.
CASSQGQGSPNEQFF
TGTGCCAGCAGCCAAGGACAGGGGTCTCCCAATGAGCAGTTCTTC
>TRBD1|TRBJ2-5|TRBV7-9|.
CASSFRRGLEETQYF
TGTGCCAGCAGCTTCCGCAGGGGGCTTGAAGAGACCCAGTACTTC
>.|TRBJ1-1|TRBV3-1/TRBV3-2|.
CASSPPRGGMFDTEAFF
TGTGCCAGCAGCCCCCCAAGGGGGGGGATGTTTGACACTGAAGCTTTCTTT